The 4 T cell receptor beta chains below all came from one sample that was sequenced in a study of OX40 agonist ivuxolimab in advanced cancers. Here immunoSEQ multiplex PCR was the method, and the copy in TCRdb shows in-frame clones only, minus some. Among some 77,000 clones listed, around 87% were seen once. Specimen: CD4+ or CD8+ T cells sorted from blood, collected in a trial of the OX40 agonist ivuxolimab. The source of these receptors is an adult with an advanced solid tumor such as melanoma, head and neck, liver or kidney cancer.

The chain employs TRBV7-6 and TRBJ2-3, with 7 bases that match TRBD2. Trimming removed 2 bases from V and 0 bases from J; junction bases left unmatched: 5. CDR3 size: 16 residues. Germline lookup yields CDR1 SGHVS and CDR2 FNYEAQ. CDR3 coding DNA: TGTGCCAGCAGCTTAATACTCGGGGGGAGCACAGATACGCAGTATTTT. This sequence encodes CASSLILGGSTDTQYF.

V and J are TRBV9 and TRBJ2-3; 11 bases match TRBD1. The CDR3 length is 17 residues. Germline assignment: CDR1 SGDLS and CDR2 YYNGEE. V lost 3 bases to trimming and J lost 5 bases; unmatched junction nucleotides: 11. The CDR3: CASSERTGGASLDTQYF. The CDR3 bases are TGTGCCAGCAGCGAGAGGACAGGGGGCGCGAGTCTAGATACGCAGTATTTT.

The chain joins TRBV5-1 to TRBJ1-5; 10 bases line up with TRBD1. CDR3 length equals 15 residues. In germline, CDR1 is SGHRS, CDR2 YFSETQ. V shed 4 bases, J shed 4 bases, and the junction held 5 bases outside the gene matches. CDR3 bases: TGCGCCAGCAGCCCGGGACAGGGGAGTAATCAGCCCCAGCATTTT. As protein: CASSPGQGSNQPQHF.

The chain combines TRBV10-3 with TRBJ1-5; no clear D gene. The CDR3 length is 16 residues. Per the germline V gene, CDR1 is ENHRY and CDR2 is SYGVKD. Trimming left V 0 bases short and J 2 bases short, with 11 bases between. In DNA, the CDR3 is TGTGCCATCAGTGAGTCGACCGGGGATGGCAATCAGCCCCAGCATTTT. Its protein is CAISESTGDGNQPQHF.